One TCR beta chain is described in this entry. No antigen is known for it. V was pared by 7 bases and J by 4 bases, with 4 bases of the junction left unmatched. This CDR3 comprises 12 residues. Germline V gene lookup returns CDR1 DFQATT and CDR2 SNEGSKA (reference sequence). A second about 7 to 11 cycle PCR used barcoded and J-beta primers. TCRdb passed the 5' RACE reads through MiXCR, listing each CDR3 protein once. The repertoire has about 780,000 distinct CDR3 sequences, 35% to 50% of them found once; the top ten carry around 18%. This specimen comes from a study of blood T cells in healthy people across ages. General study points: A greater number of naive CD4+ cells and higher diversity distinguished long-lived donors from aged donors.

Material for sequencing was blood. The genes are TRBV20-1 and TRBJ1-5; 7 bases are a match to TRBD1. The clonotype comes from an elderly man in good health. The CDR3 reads CSVHRGNQPQHF. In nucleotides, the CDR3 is TGCAGTGTGCACAGGGGAAATCAGCCCCAGCATTTT.